This TCR beta chain is drawn from a study of CD8 T cells in ankylosing spondylitis. Per the germline V gene, CDR1 is SGHRS and CDR2 is YFSETQ. The CDR3 is 15 residues long. V lost 1 base and J lost 2, with 13 bases in between. This clonotype was recorded many times. What it binds is not known. Findings and caveats of the study: Among TCR beta sequences, a motif of roughly 8 highly homologous variants appeared characteristic of ankylosing spondylitis blood. Disease-linked clones reportedly concentrated significantly in matched ankylosing spondylitis synovial fluid. Clones linked with disease were CD8+ and fairly uncommon in the peripheral blood. Previously reported in reactive arthritis synovial fluid and blood were some of the motif variants.

Quantitative 5'-RACE was performed with molecular barcodes, and it yielded the TCR beta libraries. TCRdb re-derived calls from the 5' RACE reads in MiXCR, one entry per CDR3 protein. There are a few hundred thousand distinct CDR3 sequences in the sample; approximately 7.4% occur only once, and 12% to 15% lies in the top ten. This clonotype was obtained from a male donor with ankylosing spondylitis. V usage is TRBV5-1 and J usage is TRBJ2-7; D is undetermined. Sequencing input: blood, either unsorted or a sorted T cell fraction (not recorded which). Here the CDR3 reads CASSLIQLSTYEQYF. The CDR3 DNA reads as TGCGCCAGCAGCTTGATACAGTTGTCGACCTACGAGCAGTACTTC.